Listed below are T cell receptor beta chains from one sample, sequenced in a study of T cell responses to AZD1222 COVID-19 vaccine. Method: immunoSEQ multiplex PCR; TCRdb's copy keeps in-frame clones and lacks some. The sample yields tens of thousands of clones, approximately 89% seen once. The sample was peripheral blood, taken 28 days after the second AZD1222 dose. All receptors derive from an adult who received the AZD1222 COVID-19 vaccine. Each CDR3 is given without its conserved first and last residue.

V,J,CDR3
TRBV6-2/TRBV6-3,TRBJ2-7,ASSYQGANYEQY
TRBV28,TRBJ2-7,ASSSPLAGAYEQY
TRBV6-5,TRBJ2-7,ASSTPGDYRLEQY
TRBV11-2,TRBJ1-2,ASSTGTARDGYT
TRBV19,TRBJ2-7,ASSILQGLEQY
TRBV18,TRBJ2-5,ASSFDGLQETQY
TRBV4-3,TRBJ1-6,ASSLATETYSPLH
TRBV25-1,TRBJ1-2,ASSEIGSGSLMHDGYT
TRBV14,TRBJ2-3,ASSQRTGGRSTDTQY
TRBV4-1,TRBJ2-7,ASSLTSGDIYEQY
TRBV27,TRBJ1-1,ASRPLQGTNTEAF
TRBV7-9,TRBJ1-2,ASTYRLSRTGAPMDYGYT
TRBV7-6,TRBJ1-1,ASSLGGGTEAF
TRBV2,TRBJ2-6,ASSVLFGANVLT
TRBV18,TRBJ2-1,ASSPSLPGQGNEQF
TRBV6-5,TRBJ1-1,ASTLQGMNTEAF
TRBV6-6,TRBJ1-2,ASSVGTAYGYT
TRBV5-1,TRBJ2-7,ASSQGTSGPYEQY
TRBV12-5,TRBJ2-2,ASLRLDLNTGELF
TRBV19,TRBJ1-2,ASTGDIPPYGYT
TRBV29-1,TRBJ1-1,SVGQGDTEAF
TRBV15,TRBJ1-5,ATSRDRGRGQPQH
TRBV5-1,TRBJ1-2,ASSLGGRNNYGYT
TRBV11-1,TRBJ1-6,ASSLGGGPLH
TRBV5-1,TRBJ1-1,ASTSSGMNTEAF
TRBV27,TRBJ1-6,ASSPSQGSYNSPLH
TRBV5-1,TRBJ1-6,ASSLGQVSGSPLH
TRBV18,TRBJ1-4,ASSEGQGPTNEKLF
TRBV19,TRBJ1-2,ASRKTGGDYGYT
TRBV29-1,TRBJ2-3,SGDRVVDTQY
TRBV6-6,TRBJ2-5,ASKGTSGARGETQY
TRBV4-3,TRBJ1-2,ASSQDLTGRGGYT
TRBV14,TRBJ2-5,ASSQEQGGPQETQY
TRBV9,TRBJ1-5,ASSAGTGYQPQH
TRBV11-3,TRBJ1-1,ASSLNRDTEAF
TRBV28,TRBJ1-5,ASSLSAGTGTTGNQPQH
TRBV7-8,TRBJ2-5,ASSQLTGETQY
TRBV29-1,TRBJ1-1,SVHTPLNTEAF
TRBV12-5,TRBJ2-2,ASDKGPNTGELF
TRBV30,TRBJ2-5,AWKPGQGDQETQY
TRBV4-1,TRBJ2-3,ASSQDARAPLYGDRGMDTQY
TRBV6-5,TRBJ2-3,ASSLIPSTDTQY
TRBV5-1,TRBJ1-2,ASSLQGAYGYT
TRBV28,TRBJ1-2,ASSSPGQGARDGYT
TRBV4-1,TRBJ1-4,ASSDNRGLIANEKLF
TRBV29-1,TRBJ2-3,SVEDHRDTQY
TRBV5-4,TRBJ1-1,ASSRDRNTEAF
TRBV6-5,TRBJ2-7,ASSYLAAHEQY
TRBV27,TRBJ1-6,ASSLNRGLNSPLH
TRBV27,TRBJ2-2,ASNTFDRMNTGELF